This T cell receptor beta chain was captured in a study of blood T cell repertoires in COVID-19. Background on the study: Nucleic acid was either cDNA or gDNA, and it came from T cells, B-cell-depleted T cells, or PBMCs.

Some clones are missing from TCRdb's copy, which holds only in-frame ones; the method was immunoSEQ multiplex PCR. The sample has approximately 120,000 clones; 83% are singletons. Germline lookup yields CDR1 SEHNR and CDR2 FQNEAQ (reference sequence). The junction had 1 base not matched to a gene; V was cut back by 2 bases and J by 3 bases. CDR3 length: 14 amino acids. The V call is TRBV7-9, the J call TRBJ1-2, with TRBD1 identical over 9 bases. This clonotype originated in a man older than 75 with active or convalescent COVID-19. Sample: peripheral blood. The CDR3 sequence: CASSLRQGDYGYTF. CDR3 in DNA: TGTGCCAGCAGCTTAAGACAGGGGGACTATGGCTACACCTTC.